This T cell receptor (beta chain) is from a study of regulatory T cells in long-lasting Graves disease. Overall study findings and caveats: Newly diagnosed Graves' patients exceeded persistent ones in TCR diversity. There were preferences for TRBV28, TRBJ1-2 and TRBJ2-5 in persistent disease.

Between the trimmed V and J ends, which lost 1 base and 1 base, there was a span of 7 bases. Germline V lookup: CDR1 SEHNR, CDR2 FQNEAQ (reference sequence). The CDR3 runs to 14 residues. With regard to this clonotype: Its antigen is currently unknown.

The authors built TCR beta libraries using iRepertoire HTBI primers and Arm-PCR of CDR3 regions. Using its own MiXCR run on the multiplex PCR reads, TCRdb lists one record per CDR3 protein. The sample shows around 450,000 distinct CDR3 sequences, 20% to 25% of them seen only once. Time point defined: persistent/refractory GD, antithyroid drugs over 5 years with positive TRAb. Following extraction of RNA from PBMCs, that RNA was used to make the TCR library. The guidelines of the American Thyroid Association were the basis for diagnosing Graves' disease. With EDTA tubes as the receptacles, around 10 milliliters of peripheral blood were drawn.

This TCR was sampled from a female donor with Graves disease. The sample here was peripheral blood mononuclear cells (PBMCs), taken when the disease was refractory, from a patient treated with antithyroid drugs. This sequence joins TRBV7-9 and TRBJ1-1; D is ambiguous. The CDR3 reads CASSLVAENTEAFF. The CDR3 DNA sequence: TGTGCCAGCAGCTTAGTGGCAGAGAACACTGAAGCTTTCTTT.